Reported below is one T cell receptor beta chain. Its antigen is unknown. CDR3 length equals 15 residues. V was clipped by 4 bases and J by 1 base; unmatched bases: 7. TCRdb itself ran the 5' RACE reads through MiXCR, one entry per CDR3 protein. This sample has about 560,000 distinct CDR3 sequences; around 15% occur once, and the top ten carry just over 8%. The sample originates from a study of T-cell memory formation after mild COVID-19. Points from the study as a whole: Contracting CD4+ clones sat mainly in CM and EM; CD8+ in EMRA.

The receptor's source is an adult woman who had mild COVID-19 (a few samples of this study predate the infection). Cell type and time point are not known. The specimen sequenced was PBMCs or a T cell subset sorted from them (not recorded which). J is TRBJ2-7 and V is TRBV12-3 or TRBV12-4, with 7 bases matching TRBD1. DNA of the CDR3: TGTGCCAGCAGTTACCACAGGGGCTTTTCCTACGAGCAGTACTTC. This translates into CASSYHRGFSYEQYF.